Below, 14 T cell receptor beta chains from the same sample are listed, as sequenced in a study of T-cell reconstitution after alpha-beta-depleted transplantation in children. Library preparation (for TCRbeta) was performed with unique molecular identifiers. TCRdb reanalysed the PCR reads using MiXCR and keeps one entry per CDR3 protein. The data hold fewer than 450,000 distinct CDR3 sequences, with around 16% observed a single time. Sequences were derived from PBMCs, mostly from graft donor cells, sampled 360 days after TCRalphabeta/CD19-depleted stem cell transplant. Every receptor here comes from a male patient aged 2-15 years who had a stem cell transplant for acute lymphoblastic leukemia, so the T cells may come from the graft donor.

The V call is TRBV12-3 or TRBV12-4, the J call TRBJ1-2; D unresolved. With 6 bases removed from V and 3 bases from J, the gap between germline ends came to 17 bases. The CDR3 has 15 residues. CDR3 amino acids: CASSYRVRQHYGYTF. CDR3 coding DNA: TGTGCCAGCAGCTACCGGGTGCGTCAACACTATGGCTACACCTTC.

The J gene is TRBJ2-1, the V gene TRBV3-1; TRBD2 matches at 14 bases. The CDR3 is made up of 16 amino acids. With V trimmed by 5 bases and J by 12 bases, 12 bases remained unmatched. The germline V gene encodes CDR1 LGHDT and CDR2 YNNKEL (reference sequence). CDR3 nucleotide sequence: TGTGCCAGCAGCTATAGGACTAGCGGGAGGTTCGCTGCGCAGTTCTTC. It yields the protein CASSYRTSGRFAAQFF.

This clonotype was detected a few times. The chain is built from TRBV20-1 and TRBJ2-3; 7 bases map to TRBD2. The CDR3 consists of 16 residues. Germline V gene data show CDR1 as DFQATT and CDR2 as SNEGSKA (reference sequence). Germline trimming cut 0 bases from V and 5 bases from J; bases unmatched to any gene: 11. The CDR3 nucleotides read TGCAGTGCTAGAGATCCGGCTAGCGGATCTTTAGATACGCAGTATTTT. It is translated as CSARDPASGSLDTQYF.

This clonotype was counted only a few times. The genes are TRBV5-1 and TRBJ2-3; D remains unclear. Germline V gene data show CDR1 as SGHRS and CDR2 as YFSETQ. Trimming left V 5 bases short and J 6 bases short, with 10 bases between. The CDR3 has 12 amino acids. The CDR3 region has the DNA TGCGCCAGCAGTGGTCTGGAGGATACGCAGTATTTT. Protein product: CASSGLEDTQYF.

This clonotype was detected ten times or more. The gene calls are TRBV12-3 or TRBV12-4 and TRBJ1-3, with 7 bases identical to TRBD1. This CDR3 spans 15 amino acids. The V segment lost 3 bases and the J segment 0 bases; nucleotides outside the gene matches: 2. The CDR3 spells CASSFQGGSGNTIYF. In nucleotides, the CDR3 is TGTGCCAGCAGTTTTCAGGGGGGCTCTGGAAACACCATATATTTT.

The chain couples TRBV28 to TRBJ2-3; D ambiguous. The CDR3 is 15 amino acids. V gave up 1 base and J gave up 0 bases, with 8 bases separating them. Looked up from germline, CDR1 is MDHEN and CDR2 is SYDVKM. In DNA form, the CDR3 reads TGTGCCAGCAGTTTATTTCAGTTCAGCACAGATACGCAGTATTTT. This sequence encodes CASSLFQFSTDTQYF.

Only a few counts were recorded for this clonotype. J is TRBJ2-3 and V is TRBV12-3 or TRBV12-4, with TRBD2 matching over 11 bases. The CDR3 is 21 residues long. V trimming: 3 bases; J trimming: 2 bases; junction bases outside the gene matches: 19. The CDR3 here is CASSLRRRGLSGRAPTDTQYF. CDR3 coding DNA: TGTGCCAGCAGTTTGAGGCGTCGTGGCCTTAGCGGGAGGGCCCCCACAGATACGCAGTATTTT.

This clonotype was detected a few times. The J gene is TRBJ2-1, the V gene TRBV12-3 or TRBV12-4, with D maybe TRBD2 (5 bases). The CDR3 loop spans 14 amino acids. Trimming shortened V by 7 bases and J by 12 bases, and 22 bases separated the two germline ends. CDR3 region: CASTPYSSGFPQFF. The CDR3 region has the DNA TGTGCCAGCACCCCATACAGTTCGGGGTTTCCGCAGTTCTTC.

This rearrangement joins TRBV20-1 to TRBJ2-3; weak D call: TRBD2 (5 bases). The V gene's germline CDR1 is DFQATT and CDR2 SNEGSKA (reference sequence). The CDR3 loop spans 14 amino acids. The V and J ends lost 1 base and 12 bases respectively, with 20 bases between them. The CDR3 protein is CSARVYSLASTQYF. In DNA form, the CDR3 reads TGCAGTGCTAGAGTATACAGCCTAGCATCCACTCAGTATTTT.

V is TRBV5-6 and J is TRBJ2-5, with 9 bases that match TRBD1. Looked up from germline, CDR1 is SGHDT and CDR2 is YYEEEE. The CDR3 contains 14 residues. Trimming took 4 bases from V and 5 from J; bases not matched to a gene: 6. The CDR3 protein is CASSLQGAWETQYF. Here the CDR3 DNA reads TGTGCCAGCAGCCTACAGGGGGCTTGGGAGACCCAGTACTTC.

The V gene is TRBV27, the J gene TRBJ2-7, with TRBD1 as a possible D gene (5 bases). The CDR3 loop spans 13 amino acids. Germline CDR1 reads MNHEY; CDR2 reads SMNVEV (reference sequence). V was cut by 7 bases and J by 7 bases, with 17 bases left in between. The CDR3 coding sequence is TGTGCCAGCATGAAAAGGGGCCTTGAAGAGCAGTACTTC. Protein product: CASMKRGLEEQYF.

The J gene is TRBJ1-1, the V gene TRBV4-3; D is possibly TRBD1 (5 bases). This CDR3 is built from 15 residues. The V gene lost 0 bases and the J gene lost 1 base, with 9 bases spanning the gap. Per germline, CDR1 LGHNA and CDR2 YSLEER. The CDR3 sequence is CASSQDRQGNTEAFF. In DNA form, the CDR3 reads TGCGCCAGCAGCCAAGATCGCCAGGGGAACACTGAAGCTTTCTTT.

CDR3 region: CASSQDRGLEQFF. The DNA for the CDR3 is TGCGCCAGCAGCCAAGATCGGGGGCTAGAGCAGTTCTTC. This rearrangement joins TRBV4-3 to TRBJ2-1; D could derive from TRBD1 or TRBD2 (6 bases each). Germline-derived CDR1 and CDR2 are LGHNA and YSLEER. This CDR3 contains 13 residues. Trimming took off 0 bases at V and 10 bases at J, with 10 bases between the two ends.

There are a few counts of this clonotype. V usage is TRBV12-3 or TRBV12-4 and J usage is TRBJ2-1, with 8 bases matching TRBD1. The CDR3 is 15 residues long. Germline trimming cut 3 bases from V and 6 bases from J; bases unmatched to any gene: 7. In DNA, the CDR3 is TGTGCCAGCAGTTTCCATCCCACAGGGGGCAATGAGCAGTTCTTC. Translation: CASSFHPTGGNEQFF.